A single sample gave rise to the 30 T cell receptor beta chains below, sequenced in a study of T cell clonotyping in hematopoietic cell transplantation. Time point of the sample: recipient sample about 28 days before transplant, after cytoreduction. Profiled with immunoSEQ multiplex PCR; TCRdb holds only in-frame clones, not every one. In the table there are about 41,000 clones, 85% of which are singletons. Specimen: peripheral blood mononuclear cells, collected before stem cell transplant. Receptors were obtained from a man in his fifties or sixties with acute myeloid leukemia. Some clones in this sample may be carry-over from other donors' samples.

The chain joins TRBV7-2 to TRBJ2-5; no clear D. V lost 1 base to trimming and J lost 5 bases, with 8 bases between them. Germline CDR1 and CDR2: SGHTA and FQGNSA. This CDR3 spans 13 amino acids. The CDR3 spells CASSLVLLETQYF. CDR3 bases: TGTGCCAGCAGCTTAGTTCTCTTGGAGACCCAGTACTTC.

The chain employs TRBV2 and TRBJ2-5, with TRBD2 as a possible D gene (7 bases). Trimming shortened V by 4 bases and J by 5 bases, and 17 bases separated the two germline ends. CDR1 is SNHLY, CDR2 FYNNEI, per germline. This CDR3 region has 15 residues. The CDR3 sequence: CASSVEGGAVETQYF. For the CDR3, the DNA is TGTGCCAGCAGTGTGGAGGGGGGGGCTGTCGAGACCCAGTACTTC.

The chain uses TRBV7-9 and TRBJ1-6; D not certain. Germline V gene lookup returns CDR1 SEHNR and CDR2 FQNEAQ (reference sequence). This CDR3 comprises 12 residues. The V gene lost 5 bases and the J gene lost 7 bases, with 6 bases spanning the gap. The CDR3 DNA is TGTGCCAGCAGCCTACAGAATTCACCCCTCCACTTT. Amino acids: CASSLQNSPLHF.

The rearrangement links TRBV19 to TRBJ1-5; a possible D gene is TRBD1 (5 bases). V lost 4 bases to trimming and J lost 7 bases, with 17 bases between them. CDR1 and CDR2 (germline): LNHDA, SQIVND (reference sequence). The CDR3 runs to 15 residues. The CDR3 is CASSRGLLGGQPQHF. The CDR3 DNA reads TGTGCCAGTAGTAGGGGACTCCTCGGCGGACAGCCCCAGCATTTT.

The chain employs TRBV6-1 and TRBJ1-5; D unclear. Trimming shortened V by 2 bases and J by 4 bases, and 15 bases separated the two germline ends. Per germline, CDR1 MNHNS and CDR2 SASEGT. The CDR3 is made up of 16 amino acids. CDR3 bases: TGTGCCAGCAGTGAATTCGGAGGAAAACTTAATCAGCCCCAGCATTTT. Protein sequence: CASSEFGGKLNQPQHF.

This chain uses TRBV28 with TRBJ1-6; D perhaps matches TRBD1 (6 bases). Germline values: CDR1 MDHEN, CDR2 SYDVKM. Trimming shortened V by 2 bases and J by 0 bases, and 8 bases separated the two germline ends. The CDR3 extends over 16 amino acids. CDR3: CASSLLGASYNSPLHF. The CDR3 nucleotides read TGTGCCAGCAGTTTACTGGGGGCCTCCTATAATTCACCCCTCCACTTT.

The chain employs TRBV5-4 and TRBJ1-1, with D hard to call. Trimming removed 0 bases at V and 3 bases at J, with 6 bases between. The CDR3 runs 13 residues. Germline V gives CDR1 SGHNT, CDR2 YYREEE (reference sequence). The CDR3 nucleotides are TGTGCCAGCAGCTTGGAGTTGGACACTGAAGCTTTCTTT. This sequence encodes CASSLELDTEAFF.

This chain connects TRBV28 to TRBJ1-1, with TRBD1 matching over 9 bases. From germline, CDR1 is MDHEN and CDR2 SYDVKM. The CDR3 length is 15 residues. V was pared by 5 bases and J by 6 bases, with 10 bases of the junction left unmatched. CDR3 sequence reads: CASSKLQGAVSEAFF. As DNA, the CDR3 is TGTGCCAGCAGTAAACTACAGGGGGCAGTATCTGAAGCTTTCTTT.

The V call is TRBV7-9, the J call TRBJ1-6; D ambiguous. The CDR3 totals 15 residues. Germline-derived CDR1 and CDR2 are SEHNR and FQNEAQ (reference sequence). Trimming pared 4 bases from V and 5 bases from J, leaving 12 bases between. The CDR3 sequence is CASSYQDRDNSPLHF. The CDR3 DNA is TGTGCCAGCAGCTATCAGGACCGCGATAATTCACCCCTCCACTTT. The variable domain in full, completed from reference TRBV7-9 and TRBJ1-6, reads DTGVSQNPRHKITKRGQNVTFRCDPISEHNRLYWYRQTLGQGPEFLTYFQNEAQLEKSRLLSDRFSAERPKGSFSTLEIQRTEQGDSAMYLCASSYQDRDNSPLHFGNGTRLTVT.

V is TRBV5-4 and J is TRBJ1-6, with D unclear. V was clipped by 4 bases and J by 5 bases, with 13 bases between them. Germline CDR1 is SGHNT and CDR2 is YYREEE (reference sequence). The CDR3 is 15 residues long. This CDR3 is CASSTGRPDNSPLHF. Written as DNA, the CDR3 is TGTGCCAGCAGCACCGGGAGGCCCGATAATTCACCCCTCCACTTT.

This clone came up a few times. Within the sample, other DNA sequences also encode this same CDR3. The rearrangement joins TRBV5-1 to TRBJ2-5; D gene unclear. The CDR3 contains 11 residues. Trimming took off 4 bases at V and 3 bases at J, with 4 bases between the two ends. In germline, CDR1 is SGHRS, CDR2 YFSETQ. CDR3 region: CASSREETQYF. CDR3 nucleotides: TGCGCCAGCAGCCGGGAAGAGACCCAGTACTTC. Using reference TRBV5-1 and TRBJ2-5 for the parts outside the CDR3, the full variable domain is KAGVTQTPRYLIKTRGQQVTLSCSPISGHRSVSWYQQTPGQGLQFLFEYFSETQRNKGNFPGRFSGRQFSNSRSEMNVSTLELGDSALYLCASSREETQYFGPGTRLLVL.

V gene TRBV7-2 combines with J gene TRBJ2-2; D unclear. V lost 5 bases and J lost 2, with 9 bases in between. This CDR3 region has 14 residues. Per germline, CDR1 SGHTA and CDR2 FQGNSA. CDR3 protein: CASSPEHNTGELFF. The CDR3 coding sequence is TGTGCCAGCAGCCCGGAGCATAACACCGGGGAGCTGTTTTTT.

The CDR3 here is CASSLRGNSPLHF. The CDR3 DNA reads TGTGCCAGCAGCCTGCGGGGGAATTCACCCCTCCACTTT. The chain couples TRBV11-3 to TRBJ1-6; weak D call: TRBD1 (5 bases). Looked up from germline, CDR1 is SGHNT and CDR2 is YENEEA. The CDR3 consists of 13 residues. Deletions cut 5 bases from V and 7 bases from J, with 9 bases between.

The CDR3 here is CASSRDGGQAYEQYF. For the CDR3, the DNA is TGCGCCAGCAGCCGGGACGGGGGTCAGGCCTACGAGCAGTACTTC. The chain is built from TRBV4-3 and TRBJ2-7; the D gene is possibly TRBD2 (6 bases). The CDR3 sequence is 15 residues long. The V gene lost 4 bases and the J gene lost 2 bases, with 15 bases spanning the gap. Germline assignment: CDR1 LGHNA and CDR2 YSLEER.

The chain recombines TRBV5-1 with TRBJ1-2; D remains unclear. This CDR3 comprises 11 residues. The germline V gene encodes CDR1 SGHRS and CDR2 YFSETQ. V gave up 4 bases and J gave up 3 bases, with 4 bases separating them. In nucleotides, the CDR3 is TGCGCCAGCAGCACCTACTATGGCTACACCTTC. It is translated as CASSTYYGYTF.

In this sample, this clone turned up once. The chain joins TRBV28 to TRBJ2-7; 9 bases match TRBD1. With 10 bases clipped from V and 0 bases from J, the junction kept 10 bases outside the gene matches. CDR1 is MDHEN, CDR2 SYDVKM, per germline. The CDR3 loop spans 15 amino acids. CDR3 bases: TGTGCCACCGACCTCCGGGACAGGGTCTCCTACGAGCAGTACTTC. Translation gives CATDLRDRVSYEQYF.

The CDR3 DNA reads TGTGCCAGCAGCCTCAGCGCCTCGACAGCCTACGAGCAGTACTTC. The encoded protein is CASSLSASTAYEQYF. V gene TRBV7-3 combines with J gene TRBJ2-7; perhaps TRBD1 as D (5 bases). The CDR3 is made up of 15 amino acids. CDR1 SGHTA and CDR2 FQGTGA come from the germline V gene. The V end was cut by 5 bases, the J end by 2 bases, with 16 bases between.

This clone has more than one count but fewer than ten. The J gene is TRBJ2-5, the V gene TRBV2, with D perhaps being TRBD1 or TRBD2 (7 bases each). V shed 4 bases and J shed 5 bases, with 14 bases lying between them. Germline V gives CDR1 SNHLY, CDR2 FYNNEI. There are 14 residues in the CDR3. CDR3 DNA: TGTGCCAGCAGTGTGCAGGGGGGGTTGGAGACCCAGTACTTC. It specifies CASSVQGGLETQYF.

The chain combines TRBV7-2 with TRBJ2-3, with 11 bases matching TRBD2. With 4 bases clipped from V and 2 bases from J, the junction kept 11 bases outside the gene matches. CDR3 length equals 18 residues. From germline, CDR1 is SGHTA and CDR2 FQGNSA. The CDR3 sequence: CASSSRKSSGGNTDTQYF. CDR3 bases: TGTGCCAGCAGCTCTCGGAAATCTAGCGGGGGGAACACAGATACGCAGTATTTT.

The chain carries TRBV28 and TRBJ1-1, with D unclear. CDR1 and CDR2 from the germline V gene are MDHEN and SYDVKM. This CDR3 comprises 16 residues. V dropped 5 bases and J dropped 0 bases, with 16 bases sitting between them. The CDR3 is CASSLRRSTVNTEAFF. For the CDR3, the DNA is TGTGCCAGCAGTCTCCGACGGAGTACTGTGAACACTGAAGCTTTCTTT.

The genes are TRBV4-1 and TRBJ1-2; unclear D gene. The V gene lost 3 bases and the J gene lost 4 bases, with 15 bases spanning the gap. The CDR3 covers 15 residues. Germline V gives CDR1 MGHRA, CDR2 YSYEKL. CDR3 nucleotides: TGCGCCAGCAGCCAGAACCCCCCGGGCCCCTATGGCTACACCTTC. This encodes CASSQNPPGPYGYTF.

CDR3 nucleotide sequence: TGTGCCAGCAGTCGGGACGGTACCCACACTGAAGCTTTCTTT. Translated: CASSRDGTHTEAFF. The rearrangement joins TRBV5-4 to TRBJ1-1; a possible D gene is TRBD1 (5 bases). Trimming stripped 5 bases from V and 3 bases from J, with 14 bases between. The CDR3 loop spans 14 amino acids. From germline, CDR1 is SGHNT and CDR2 YYREEE (reference sequence).

V gene TRBV10-3 combines with J gene TRBJ2-3; TRBD1 is a possible D gene (6 bases). The germline V gene has CDR1 ENHRY and CDR2 SYGVKD. V was shortened by 3 bases and J by 0 bases, with 10 bases between the two germline ends. The CDR3 runs to 15 residues. CDR3 region: CAISEMGASTDTQYF. The CDR3 DNA is TGTGCCATCAGTGAAATGGGGGCTAGCACAGATACGCAGTATTTT.

The gene calls are TRBV11-2 and TRBJ1-3; D perhaps matches TRBD1 (6 bases). The V and J ends lost 2 bases and 4 bases respectively, with 12 bases between them. Germline loops: CDR1 SGHAT, CDR2 FQNNGV. This CDR3 has 15 residues. CDR3 bases: TGTGCCAGCAGCTTAATCAGGGGTATAGGAAACACCATATATTTT. Translated, it gives CASSLIRGIGNTIYF.

This clone was seen just once. V and J are TRBV19 and TRBJ1-5; D is ambiguous. This CDR3 has 15 residues. The V end lost 2 bases, the J end lost 0 bases, and 8 bases lay between the germline ends. Germline V gives CDR1 LNHDA, CDR2 SQIVND (reference sequence). CDR3 residues: CASSIQPYSNQPQHF. In DNA, the CDR3 is TGTGCCAGTAGTATACAGCCTTATAGCAATCAGCCCCAGCATTTT.

This chain uses TRBV5-4 with TRBJ2-3; 9 nucleotides agree with TRBD2. This CDR3 region has 16 residues. The germline V gene has CDR1 SGHNT and CDR2 YYREEE (reference sequence). Trimming at V came to 1 base and at J to 2 bases, leaving 5 bases not matched to a gene. The CDR3 protein is CASSLRLAGTTDTQYF. In nucleotides, the CDR3 is TGTGCCAGCAGCTTGAGGCTAGCGGGGACCACAGATACGCAGTATTTT. The whole variable domain, filled in from reference TRBV5-4 and TRBJ2-3, reads ETGVTQSPTHLIKTRGQQVTLRCSSQSGHNTVSWYQQALGQGPQFIFQYYREEENGRGNFPPRFSGLQFPNYSSELNVNALELDDSALYLCASSLRLAGTTDTQYFGPGTRLTVL.

The V call is TRBV28, the J call TRBJ2-2; D gene unclear. The CDR3 extends over 13 amino acids. Germline V lookup: CDR1 MDHEN, CDR2 SYDVKM. Trimming removed 5 bases from V and 6 bases from J, with 10 bases in between. DNA of the CDR3: TGTGCCAGCAGTCCCACCGGATCCGGGGAGCTGTTTTTT. Translated, it gives CASSPTGSGELFF.

The genes are TRBV5-1 and TRBJ2-7, with 9 bases lining up with TRBD2. Germline-derived CDR1 and CDR2 are SGHRS and YFSETQ. The J segment lost 4 bases and the V segment lost 3 bases, leaving 11 bases of the junction unmatched. The CDR3 has 16 residues. The CDR3 DNA follows: TGCGCCAGCAGCTCGTCCACTAGCGGGCTTATATACGAGCAGTACTTC. This sequence encodes CASSSSTSGLIYEQYF.

This sequence joins TRBV28 and TRBJ1-5, with TRBD1 identical over 12 bases. CDR1 is MDHEN and CDR2 is SYDVKM in the germline V gene. The CDR3 sequence is 16 residues long. With 5 bases clipped from V and 5 bases from J, the junction kept 7 bases outside the gene matches. CDR3 DNA sequence: TGTGCCAGCAGTCACCCGGGACAGGGGGCGTATCAGCCCCAGCATTTT. Its protein product is CASSHPGQGAYQPQHF.

The CDR3 is CASSTNQNGYTF. The CDR3 DNA reads TGTGCCAGCAGCACAAACCAGAATGGCTACACCTTC. The chain recombines TRBV7-9 with TRBJ1-2; D is ambiguous. The CDR3 totals 12 residues. Trimming stripped 5 bases from V and 6 bases from J, with 10 bases between. Germline V gene data show CDR1 as SEHNR and CDR2 as FQNEAQ (reference sequence).